Each of the 9 T cell receptor beta chains below was sequenced from the same sample in a study of blood T cell repertoires in COVID-19. Libraries were prepared by immunoSEQ multiplex PCR; TCRdb keeps only in-frame clonotypes and omits some of them. The sample yields about 58,000 clones, about nine tenths seen once. Material for sequencing was peripheral blood. All receptors derive from a woman aged 60-70 years with active COVID-19.

The CDR3 protein is CASSATGGGEKLFF. CDR3 bases: TGCGCCAGCAGTGCGACAGGGGGTGGTGAAAAACTGTTTTTT. The V and J genes are TRBV5-1 and TRBJ1-4; TRBD1 matches at 9 bases. The CDR3 loop spans 14 amino acids. V shed 5 bases, J shed 7 bases, and the junction held 6 bases outside the gene matches. Germline V gene lookup returns CDR1 SGHRS and CDR2 YFSETQ.

In nucleotides, the CDR3 is TGTGCCAGCTCACTAGGACAGGGGGCTTTAAACACTGAAGCTTTCTTT. As protein: CASSLGQGALNTEAFF. The rearrangement joins TRBV18 to TRBJ1-1; 11 bases agree with TRBD1. CDR3 length: 16 amino acids. J gave up 2 bases and V 4 bases, and 6 bases lay outside the gene matches. Germline assignment: CDR1 KGHSH and CDR2 LQKENI.

This clone was detected a few times. The chain is built from TRBV5-6 and TRBJ1-3, with a tentative D call TRBD1 (5 bases). The CDR3 is 15 amino acids. The V gene lost 5 bases and the J gene lost 0 bases, with 12 bases spanning the gap. In germline, CDR1 is SGHDT, CDR2 YYEEEE. The CDR3 sequence is CASSTQGFSGNTIYF. CDR3 bases: TGTGCCAGCAGTACCCAGGGCTTCTCTGGAAACACCATATATTTT.

A few counts support this clone. The chain joins TRBV30 to TRBJ1-5, with no clear D. With 0 bases removed from V and 10 bases from J, the gap between germline ends came to 13 bases. The germline CDR1 and CDR2 sequences are GTSNPN and SVGIG (reference sequence). The CDR3 covers 13 residues. CDR3 sequence (DNA): TGTGCCTGGAGTGTGCGAAGAGAGCAACCCCAGCATTTT. The encoded protein is CAWSVRREQPQHF.

J is TRBJ1-2 and V is TRBV5-8; D is perhaps TRBD1 (5 bases). The CDR3 is 16 amino acids. Trimming took off 4 bases at V and 4 bases at J, with 20 bases between the two ends. Germline CDR1 SGHTS, CDR2 YDEGEE. The CDR3 DNA is TGTGCCAGCAGCCCCTCCCCGCAGGGTCTTGGCTATGGCTACACCTTC. This translates into CASSPSPQGLGYGYTF.

The chain links TRBV10-3 to TRBJ2-5; weak D call: TRBD1 (5 bases). This CDR3 comprises 14 residues. V lost 2 bases to trimming and J lost 1 base, with 8 bases between them. CDR1 and CDR2 (germline): ENHRY, SYGVKD. CDR3 residues: CAISEGQGQETQYF. The DNA of the CDR3 is TGTGCCATCAGTGAGGGGCAGGGCCAAGAGACCCAGTACTTC.

The V call is TRBV18, the J call TRBJ2-7; TRBD1 matches 9 bases. The junction had 6 bases not matched to a gene; V was cut back by 3 bases and J by 3 bases. This CDR3 comprises 15 residues. CDR1 is KGHSH and CDR2 is LQKENI in the germline V gene. This chain's CDR3 is CASSPGQGPYYEQYF. The CDR3 nucleotides are TGTGCCAGCTCACCCGGACAGGGGCCATACTACGAGCAGTACTTC.

This chain uses TRBV9 with TRBJ2-3, with D perhaps matching TRBD1 (8 bases). The ends were cut back, 0 bases at V and 3 bases at J, with 11 bases in the middle. The germline CDR1 and CDR2 sequences are SGDLS and YYNGEE. This CDR3 spans 15 amino acids. This chain's CDR3 is CASSVEQGGTDTQYF. The CDR3 DNA reads TGTGCCAGCAGCGTAGAACAGGGGGGGACAGATACGCAGTATTTT.

The chain combines TRBV18 with TRBJ1-5; possibly TRBD1 for D (5 bases). The CDR3 contains 14 residues. Trimming stripped 6 bases from V and 1 base from J, with 10 bases between. CDR1 KGHSH and CDR2 LQKENI come from the germline V gene. In nucleotides, the CDR3 is TGTGCCAGCTCGCCGACAGTCAGCAATCAGCCCCAGCATTTT. This sequence encodes CASSPTVSNQPQHF.